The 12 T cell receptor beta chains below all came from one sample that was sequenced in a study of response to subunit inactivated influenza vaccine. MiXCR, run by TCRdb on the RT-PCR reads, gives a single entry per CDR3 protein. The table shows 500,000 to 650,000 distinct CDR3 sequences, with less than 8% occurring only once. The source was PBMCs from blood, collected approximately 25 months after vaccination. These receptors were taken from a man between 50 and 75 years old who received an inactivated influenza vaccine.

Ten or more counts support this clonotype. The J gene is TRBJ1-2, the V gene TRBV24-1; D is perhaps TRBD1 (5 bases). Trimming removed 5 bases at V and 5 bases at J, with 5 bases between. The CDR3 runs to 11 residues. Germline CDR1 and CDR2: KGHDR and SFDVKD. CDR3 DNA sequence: TGTGCCACCAGTGGGGGGTATGGCTACACCTTC. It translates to CATSGGYGYTF.

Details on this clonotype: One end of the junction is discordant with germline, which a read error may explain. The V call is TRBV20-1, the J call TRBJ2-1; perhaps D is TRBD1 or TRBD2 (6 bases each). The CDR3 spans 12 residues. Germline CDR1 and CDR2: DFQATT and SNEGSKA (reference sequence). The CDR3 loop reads CGAPRGTMRQFF. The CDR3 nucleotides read TGCGGTGCTCCCCGGGGGACAATGAGGCAGTTCTTC.

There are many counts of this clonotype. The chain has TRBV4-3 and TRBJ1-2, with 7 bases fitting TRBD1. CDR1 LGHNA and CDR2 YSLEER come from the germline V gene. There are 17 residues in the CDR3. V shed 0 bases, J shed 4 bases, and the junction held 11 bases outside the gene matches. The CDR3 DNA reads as TGCGCCAGCAGCCAAGATCTCCCCCGGGACAGCGGCTATGGCTACACCTTC. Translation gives CASSQDLPRDSGYGYTF.

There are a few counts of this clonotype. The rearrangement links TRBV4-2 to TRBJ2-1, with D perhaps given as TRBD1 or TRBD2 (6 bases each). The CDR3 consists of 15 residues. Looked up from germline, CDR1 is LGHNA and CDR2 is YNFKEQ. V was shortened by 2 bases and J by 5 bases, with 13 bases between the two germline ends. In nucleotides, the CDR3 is TGTGCCAGCAGCCAATCGGGGGCCCAGGACAATGAGCAGTTCTTC. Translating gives CASSQSGAQDNEQFF.

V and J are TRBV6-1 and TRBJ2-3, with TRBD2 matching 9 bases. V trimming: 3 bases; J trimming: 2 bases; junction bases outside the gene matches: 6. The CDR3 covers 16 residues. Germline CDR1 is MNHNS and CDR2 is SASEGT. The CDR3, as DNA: TGTGCCAGCAGTGAGGTTTGGGGACTAGCCACAGATACGCAGTATTTT. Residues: CASSEVWGLATDTQYF.

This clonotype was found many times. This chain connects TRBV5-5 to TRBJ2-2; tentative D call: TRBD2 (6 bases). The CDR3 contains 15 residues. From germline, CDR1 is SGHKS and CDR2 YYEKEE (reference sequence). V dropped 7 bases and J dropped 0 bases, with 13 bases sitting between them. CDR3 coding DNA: TGTGCCAGCGGATCAAGCGGGCCGAACACCGGGGAGCTGTTTTTT. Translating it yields CASGSSGPNTGELFF.

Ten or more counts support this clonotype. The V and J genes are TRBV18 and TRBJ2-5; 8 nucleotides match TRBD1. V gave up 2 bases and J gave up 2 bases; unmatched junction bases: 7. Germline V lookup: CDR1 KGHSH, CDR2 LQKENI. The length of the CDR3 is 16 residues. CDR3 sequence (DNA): TGTGCCAGCTCACCAGTCAGCCAGGGGGCTCAAGAGACCCAGTACTTC. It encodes CASSPVSQGAQETQYF.

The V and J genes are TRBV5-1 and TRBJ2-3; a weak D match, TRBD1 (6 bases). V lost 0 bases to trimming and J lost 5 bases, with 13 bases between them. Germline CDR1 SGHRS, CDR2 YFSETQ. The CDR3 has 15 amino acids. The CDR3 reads CASSLEGQGIDTQYF. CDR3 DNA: TGCGCCAGCAGCTTGGAGGGCCAGGGGATAGATACGCAGTATTTT.

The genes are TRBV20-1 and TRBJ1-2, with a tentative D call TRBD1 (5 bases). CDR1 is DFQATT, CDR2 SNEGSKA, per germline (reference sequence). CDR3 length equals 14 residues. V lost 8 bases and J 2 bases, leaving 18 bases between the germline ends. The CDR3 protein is CSSVDYRDNYGYTF. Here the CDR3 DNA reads TGCAGTTCCGTTGACTACCGGGACAACTATGGCTACACCTTC.

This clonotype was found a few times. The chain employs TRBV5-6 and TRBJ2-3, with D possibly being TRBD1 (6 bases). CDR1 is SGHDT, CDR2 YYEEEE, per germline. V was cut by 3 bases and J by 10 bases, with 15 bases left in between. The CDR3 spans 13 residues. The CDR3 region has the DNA TGTGCCAGCAGCTCTAGGGCGAGGGGGTCGCAGTATTTT. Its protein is CASSSRARGSQYF.

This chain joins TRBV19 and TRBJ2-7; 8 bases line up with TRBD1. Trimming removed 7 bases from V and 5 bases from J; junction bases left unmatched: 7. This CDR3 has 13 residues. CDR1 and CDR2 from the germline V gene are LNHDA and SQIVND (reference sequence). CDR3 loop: CASNSGGMDEQYF. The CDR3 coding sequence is TGTGCCAGTAACTCAGGGGGCATGGACGAGCAGTACTTC.

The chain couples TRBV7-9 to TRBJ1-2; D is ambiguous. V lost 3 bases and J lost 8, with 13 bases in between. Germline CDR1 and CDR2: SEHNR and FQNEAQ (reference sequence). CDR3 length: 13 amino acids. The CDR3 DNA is TGTGCCAGCAGCTTCGGGGTCGGCGAGGGCTACACCTTC. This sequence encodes CASSFGVGEGYTF.